This passage covers 5 T cell receptor beta chains from one sample sequenced in a study of a mutant IDH1 vaccine in newly diagnosed glioma. Their recognized antigens are unknown. TCRdb keeps only in-frame clones here, not all; method: immunoSEQ multiplex PCR. The sample holds approximately 47,000 clones, more than 75% seen once. Described time point: week 35, safety follow-up. Topical imiquimod accompanied each vaccine dose, which consisted of 300 ug of mutant IDH1 20-mer peptide. The sequenced sample was PBMCs, obtained from a glioma patient whose treatment included an IDH1 peptide vaccine. Receptors originate from a woman aged 35 to 49 with glioma.

The chain joins TRBV5-1 to TRBJ1-4; a possible D gene is TRBD1 (5 bases). CDR1 and CDR2 (germline): SGHRS, YFSETQ. Trimming cost V 1 base and J 2 bases, with 12 bases left between them. The CDR3 runs to 16 residues. The CDR3 nucleotides read TGCGCCAGCAGCTTGTCGTCAGGGTGGACTAATGAAAAACTGTTTTTT. Amino acids: CASSLSSGWTNEKLFF.

This sequence joins TRBV4-3 and TRBJ2-1, with D perhaps being TRBD1 or TRBD2 (6 bases each). The CDR3 has 13 residues. The germline gives CDR1 LGHNA, CDR2 YSLEER. Trimming pared 4 bases from V and 8 bases from J, leaving 12 bases between. The CDR3: CASSPGGRDEQFF. The CDR3 bases are TGCGCCAGCAGCCCTGGGGGGCGGGATGAGCAGTTCTTC.

J is TRBJ2-5 and V is TRBV4-2, with D possibly TRBD2 on 7 matching bases. Per germline, CDR1 LGHNA and CDR2 YNFKEQ. The V end was cut by 1 base, the J end by 2 bases, with 17 bases between. The CDR3 contains 17 residues. The CDR3 sequence is CASSQGTRGGQQETQYF. The CDR3 nucleotides read TGTGCCAGCAGCCAAGGGACTAGGGGGGGGCAGCAAGAGACCCAGTACTTC.

The chain carries TRBV11-2 and TRBJ1-5; D gene unclear. The germline V and J ends were trimmed by 1 base and 3 bases, with 10 bases remaining between them. CDR1 SGHAT and CDR2 FQNNGV come from the germline V gene. The CDR3 loop spans 15 amino acids. CDR3 coding DNA: TGTGCCAGCAGCTTAGGCGGGGAAACCAATCAGCCCCAGCATTTT. Amino acid sequence: CASSLGGETNQPQHF.

V gene TRBV6-5 combines with J gene TRBJ1-3; TRBD1 aligns across 7 bases. V lost 8 bases and J lost 1; bases outside the gene matches: 8. In germline, CDR1 is MNHEY, CDR2 SVGAGI. The CDR3 has 15 amino acids. The CDR3 sequence is CASGISGGSGNTIYF. In DNA, the CDR3 is TGTGCCAGCGGAATCTCAGGGGGGTCTGGAAACACCATATATTTT.